This entry lists 3 T cell receptor beta chains sequenced from one sample in a study of blood T cells in healthy people across ages (dated by TCRdb to the mid-2010s). Library preparation employed 5' RACE. The listed sequencing device is Illumina HiSeq 2500. A second PCR of roughly 7 to 11 cycles was performed with a sample-barcoded 5' primer and a J-beta primer mix. In TCRdb, the public reads were trimmed at Q25 with fastp and aligned with MiXCR, with productive beta chains retained. Every entry covers one CDR3 protein and lists the most common genes and DNA from its rows. The table for this sample lists roughly 1,300,000 distinct CDR3 sequences; approximately 59% of them were counted only once. The ten largest clonotypes hold 5% to 7% of the sample. The sequenced sample consisted of blood. Receptors were obtained from a young man in good health.

The chain carries TRBV20-1 and TRBJ2-1; D is unresolved. V gave up 6 bases and J gave up 4 bases, with 10 bases separating them. Per germline, CDR1 DFQATT and CDR2 SNEGSKA (reference sequence). There are 12 residues in the CDR3. In nucleotides, the CDR3 is TGCAGTGCCCCCGGCGCATACAATGAGCAGTTCTTC. This gives the protein CSAPGAYNEQFF.

This clonotype was recorded a few times. The chain couples TRBV9 to TRBJ1-1; no firm D call. Germline V gene sequence: CDR1 SGDLS, CDR2 YYNGEE. Trimming removed 0 bases from V and 6 bases from J, with 15 bases in between. The CDR3 extends over 15 amino acids. For the CDR3, the DNA is TGTGCCAGCAGCGTAGTTGTAGGGCGGAAAGCTGAAGCTTTCTTT. It encodes CASSVVVGRKAEAFF.

Only a few counts were recorded for this clonotype. V gene TRBV4-3 combines with J gene TRBJ2-7; a weak D match, TRBD1 (6 bases). In germline, CDR1 is LGHNA, CDR2 YSLEER. V was pared by 0 bases and J by 2 bases, with 14 bases between. This CDR3 has 16 amino acids. This CDR3 is CASSQEWNRDPYEQYF. Written as DNA, the CDR3 is TGCGCCAGCAGCCAAGAGTGGAACAGGGATCCCTACGAGCAGTACTTC.